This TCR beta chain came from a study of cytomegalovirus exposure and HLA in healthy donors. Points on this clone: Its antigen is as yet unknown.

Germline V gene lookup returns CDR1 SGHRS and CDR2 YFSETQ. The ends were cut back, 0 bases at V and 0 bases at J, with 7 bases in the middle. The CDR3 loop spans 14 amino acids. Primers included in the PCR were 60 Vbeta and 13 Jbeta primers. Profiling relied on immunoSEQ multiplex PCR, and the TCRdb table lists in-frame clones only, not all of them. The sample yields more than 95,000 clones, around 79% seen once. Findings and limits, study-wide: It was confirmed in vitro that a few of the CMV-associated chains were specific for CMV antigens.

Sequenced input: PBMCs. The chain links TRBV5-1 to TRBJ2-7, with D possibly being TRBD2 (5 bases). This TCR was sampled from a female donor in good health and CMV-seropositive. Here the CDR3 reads CASSLERGSYEQYF. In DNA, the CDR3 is TGCGCCAGCAGCTTGGAACGGGGCTCCTACGAGCAGTACTTC. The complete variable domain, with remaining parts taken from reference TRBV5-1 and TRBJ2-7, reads KAGVTQTPRYLIKTRGQQVTLSCSPISGHRSVSWYQQTPGQGLQFLFEYFSETQRNKGNFPGRFSGRQFSNSRSEMNVSTLELGDSALYLCASSLERGSYEQYFGPGTRLTVT.